This T cell receptor beta chain was profiled in a study of blood T cell repertoires in COVID-19. Authors' methods: Researchers report that nucleated cell counts were estimated from reference gene primer amplification. Repertoires were generated with immunoSEQ multiplex PCR, while TCRdb's copy carries only in-frame clones and drops some. That table furnishes V, J and clone size, whereas the DNA furnished D and trimming. This sample yields about 160,000 clones, of which more than 75% are seen a single time; less than 0.7% belongs to the top ten. This CDR3 is 20 amino acids long. The trim removed 3 bases at V and 0 bases at J, leaving 16 bases unmatched. CDR1 and CDR2 from the germline V gene are SGHDN and FVKESK. Patients of the Seattle cohort, enrolled during active infection, were followed longitudinally.

The TCR comes from a man aged 55 to 70 with COVID-19, enrolled during active disease. The sequencing input was peripheral blood. The chain employs TRBV14 and TRBJ2-2; 7 nucleotides line up with TRBD2. CDR3 DNA: TGTGCCAGCAGCCACTCGTCATGGGGCCCAGCGGGGACGAACACCGGGGAGCTGTTTTTT. Its translation is CASSHSSWGPAGTNTGELFF.